This T cell receptor (beta chain) was recovered during a study of T cells in localized non-small cell lung cancer. General study results and limits: Heterogeneity cannot be ruled out, as sequencing used one tumor region only. Maximal T cell clonality occurred in uninvolved adjacent lung, with tumor ranking below it. Higher adjacent-lung clonality was associated with shorter survival. In adjacent lung appeared a median around 56 of the top 100 tumor clones.

Sequenced by immunoSEQ multiplex PCR; TCRdb stores in-frame clones only, minus some. Altogether approximately 54,000 clones are present, roughly four fifths being singletons, with the ten largest covering around 20%. A note on this clone: What it recognizes is unknown.

This sequence originates from a female donor older than 55 with stage II squamous cell lung carcinoma. The sample in question was peripheral blood, obtained before any cancer treatment.

The CDR3 sequence: CASSLRDRGAEAFF. The CDR3 nucleotides read TGTGCCAGCAGCTTAAGGGATCGGGGCGCTGAAGCTTTCTTT. The chain links TRBV7-2 to TRBJ1-1; D perhaps matches TRBD1 (5 bases). The CDR3 runs to 14 residues. Trimming removed 2 bases at V and 6 bases at J, with 13 bases between. CDR1 and CDR2 (germline): SGHTA, FQGNSA.